These 21 T cell receptor beta chains were all obtained from the same sample, sequenced in a study of blood T cell repertoires in COVID-19. The table came from immunoSEQ multiplex PCR; TCRdb's copy has only in-frame clones and leaves some out. The repertoire holds 150,000 to 180,000 clones, with approximately 78% as singletons. The source material was peripheral blood. Source of these receptors: a man older than 75 with acute or convalescent COVID-19.

The chain couples TRBV2 to TRBJ2-5; D remains unclear. Germline loops: CDR1 SNHLY, CDR2 FYNNEI. The CDR3 spans 14 residues. Trimming left V 5 bases short and J 5 bases short, with 15 bases between. CDR3 coding DNA: TGTGCCAGCAGTTTTCCCGGAGCACGGGAGACCCAGTACTTC. Protein product: CASSFPGARETQYF.

The chain uses TRBV19 and TRBJ2-6; TRBD1 matches at 10 bases. V lost 4 bases and J lost 0; bases outside the gene matches: 0. This CDR3 comprises 16 residues. Per germline, CDR1 LNHDA and CDR2 SQIVND (reference sequence). CDR3 amino acids: CASSRTGGSGANVLTF. CDR3 nucleotides: TGTGCCAGTAGTAGGACAGGGGGCTCTGGGGCCAACGTCCTGACTTTC.

V usage is TRBV7-9 and J usage is TRBJ1-1, with 8 nucleotides matching TRBD1. V lost 5 bases and J lost 7; bases outside the gene matches: 12. This CDR3 comprises 15 residues. Germline CDR1 is SEHNR and CDR2 is FQNEAQ (reference sequence). In DNA, the CDR3 is TGTGCCAGCAGCCCAAGAGGACAGGGTTGGGTTGAAGCTTTCTTT. This gives the protein CASSPRGQGWVEAFF.

In this sample, this clone turned up a few times. The chain employs TRBV24-1 and TRBJ2-2, with TRBD1 matching 7 bases. CDR1 and CDR2 from the germline V gene are KGHDR and SFDVKD. The trim removed 6 bases at V and 3 bases at J, leaving 3 bases unmatched. There are 14 residues in the CDR3. In DNA, the CDR3 is TGTGCCACCAGTAGGGACAGCCACACCGGGGAGCTGTTTTTT. Encoded protein: CATSRDSHTGELFF.

The chain is built from TRBV10-3 and TRBJ2-5, with D perhaps matching TRBD2 (7 bases). This CDR3 region has 13 residues. CDR1 is ENHRY and CDR2 is SYGVKD in the germline V gene. The V end lost 11 bases, the J end lost 5 bases, and 18 bases lay between the germline ends. CDR3 sequence reads: CAAMRGPGETQYF. For the CDR3, the DNA is TGTGCCGCCATGCGGGGGCCGGGGGAGACCCAGTACTTC.

V is TRBV7-9 and J is TRBJ2-1; TRBD1 agrees at 8 bases. Germline V CDR1 and CDR2: SEHNR, FQNEAQ (reference sequence). This CDR3 is 17 amino acids long. The ends lost 5 bases at V and 8 bases at J; junction bases unmatched: 17. The CDR3 DNA sequence: TGTGCCAGCAGCCCCACACTTGGACAGGGATCGAGGGATGAGCAGTTCTTC. Translating gives CASSPTLGQGSRDEQFF. Together with reference TRBV7-9 and TRBJ2-1, the CDR3 gives the full variable domain: DTGVSQNPRHKITKRGQNVTFRCDPISEHNRLYWYRQTLGQGPEFLTYFQNEAQLEKSRLLSDRFSAERPKGSFSTLEIQRTEQGDSAMYLCASSPTLGQGSRDEQFFGPGTRLTVL.

As regards this clone: Other DNA sequences in the same sample also yield this CDR3. The chain recombines TRBV12-3 or TRBV12-4 with TRBJ2-5, with D possibly matching TRBD1 (5 bases). This CDR3 spans 13 amino acids. The V end was cut by 2 bases, the J end by 2 bases, with 6 bases between. CDR3 coding DNA: TGTGCCAGCAGTTTAAACAGGCAAGAGACCCAGTACTTC. It specifies CASSLNRQETQYF.

The chain joins TRBV2 to TRBJ1-1; TRBD1 might be the D (6 bases). Deletions cut 6 bases from V and 5 bases from J, with 16 bases between. The CDR3 sequence is 14 residues long. Germline V gene lookup returns CDR1 SNHLY and CDR2 FYNNEI. The CDR3: CASSATQGWTEAFF. The CDR3 DNA sequence: TGTGCCAGCAGCGCAACACAGGGTTGGACTGAAGCTTTCTTT.

The count of this clone is one. This rearrangement joins TRBV3-1 (or the pseudogene TRBV3-2) to TRBJ2-1; 9 bases match TRBD2. Germline lookup yields CDR1 LGHDT and CDR2 YNNKEL (reference sequence). Germline trimming cut 4 bases from V and 7 bases from J; bases unmatched to any gene: 8. The CDR3 contains 15 residues. The CDR3 sequence: CASSPRGGRENEQFF. CDR3 sequence (DNA): TGTGCCAGCAGCCCGCGGGGGGGCCGGGAAAATGAGCAGTTCTTC.

This clone has a handful of counts. The CDR3 sequence is CASSLAGQGPDTQYF. The CDR3 nucleotides are TGCGCCAGCAGCTTGGCGGGACAGGGGCCAGATACGCAGTATTTT. The chain employs TRBV5-1 and TRBJ2-3, with 10 bases matching TRBD1. The junction had 2 bases not matched to a gene; V was cut back by 0 bases and J by 4 bases. CDR1 SGHRS and CDR2 YFSETQ come from the germline V gene. The CDR3 runs 15 residues. The variable domain in full, completed from reference TRBV5-1 and TRBJ2-3, reads KAGVTQTPRYLIKTRGQQVTLSCSPISGHRSVSWYQQTPGQGLQFLFEYFSETQRNKGNFPGRFSGRQFSNSRSEMNVSTLELGDSALYLCASSLAGQGPDTQYFGPGTRLTVL.

The gene calls are TRBV7-2 and TRBJ2-3; D is perhaps TRBD1 (5 bases). CDR3 length: 14 amino acids. Looked up from germline, CDR1 is SGHTA and CDR2 is FQGNSA. V lost 5 bases to trimming and J lost 3 bases, with 12 bases between them. CDR3 DNA sequence: TGTGCCAGCAGCCCCGCCAGGGCGACAGATACGCAGTATTTT. Protein: CASSPARATDTQYF.

This clone was observed a few times. This CDR3 is also generated by other DNA sequences in the sample. The chain couples TRBV5-4 to TRBJ2-2; D may be TRBD1 (5 bases). There are 14 residues in the CDR3. With 0 bases removed from V and 5 bases from J, the gap between germline ends came to 8 bases. Germline V lookup: CDR1 SGHNT, CDR2 YYREEE (reference sequence). This CDR3 reads CASSLARVTGELFF. The CDR3 DNA sequence: TGTGCCAGCAGCTTGGCCAGGGTAACCGGGGAGCTGTTTTTT.

A few counts support this clone. The rearrangement uses TRBV10-2 and TRBJ1-1; D gene unclear. The CDR3 loop spans 12 amino acids. Germline V gene lookup returns CDR1 WSHSY and CDR2 SAAADI. V lost 8 bases, J lost 1 base, and 8 bases lay in between. CDR3 protein: CASGRQNTEAFF. CDR3 DNA: TGCGCCAGCGGCAGACAGAACACTGAAGCTTTCTTT.

In its sample, this clone was seen once. The rearrangement uses TRBV7-3 and TRBJ1-1; 10 bases fit TRBD1. Losses at the gene ends were 4 bases for V and 5 bases for J; bases not matched to a gene: 4. This CDR3 is built from 14 residues. CDR1 and CDR2 (germline): SGHTA, FQGTGA. DNA of the CDR3: TGTGCCAGCAGCTCTCGACAGGGGGCTACTGAAGCTTTCTTT. The encoded protein is CASSSRQGATEAFF.

The chain is built from TRBV5-1 and TRBJ2-5; D is perhaps TRBD1 (6 bases). Germline loops: CDR1 SGHRS, CDR2 YFSETQ. Trimming took 7 bases from V and 2 from J, leaving 18 bases between them. CDR3 size: 15 residues. Written as DNA, the CDR3 is TGCGCCAGCGACAGAGGGGGTGTGGGACAAGAGACCCAGTACTTC. Protein sequence: CASDRGGVGQETQYF.

The chain combines TRBV6-5 with TRBJ2-7; 8 nucleotides align to TRBD2. J lost 3 bases, V lost 5 bases, and 9 bases had no gene match. The length of the CDR3 is 15 residues. CDR1 and CDR2 (germline): MNHEY, SVGAGI. The CDR3 here is CASSPSGGTGYEQYF. Here the CDR3 DNA reads TGTGCCAGCAGTCCCAGCGGGGGAACTGGCTACGAGCAGTACTTC.

This clone was seen a single time. The gene calls are TRBV12-2 and TRBJ2-7; the D call in the table, TRBD2, was not verified against the DNA. TRBV12-2 is a known pseudogene. The CDR3 is 20 residues long. The CDR3 nucleotides read TGTGCAAGTCGCTTAGTCCCGCGGGGGGGCCTCCCCATCTCTTTTGGCGAGCAGTACTTC. Amino acids: CASRLVPRGGLPISFGEQYF.

The count of this clone is one. This rearrangement joins TRBV5-4 to TRBJ1-4, with 7 positions matching TRBD1. Germline V gene sequence: CDR1 SGHNT, CDR2 YYREEE (reference sequence). CDR3 length: 16 residues. The V gene end was trimmed by 5 bases and the J gene end by 3 bases; junction bases not matched to a gene: 10. The CDR3 DNA reads TGTGCCAGCAGTTCTAACCGACAGGGCCCTAATGAAAAACTGTTTTTT. Its translation is CASSSNRQGPNEKLFF.

The chain has TRBV19 and TRBJ1-5; maybe TRBD1 (5 bases). Germline CDR1 LNHDA, CDR2 SQIVND (reference sequence). This CDR3 has 15 amino acids. The V end lost 5 bases, the J end lost 6 bases, and 17 bases lay between the germline ends. CDR3 residues: CASSPPPAGRQPQHF. DNA for the CDR3: TGTGCCAGTAGTCCCCCCCCCGCAGGGCGTCAGCCCCAGCATTTT.

This chain uses TRBV2 with TRBJ2-3, with a weak D call TRBD1 (5 bases). The V end was cut by 4 bases, the J end by 0 bases, with 14 bases between. The germline V gene encodes CDR1 SNHLY and CDR2 FYNNEI. This CDR3 contains 16 residues. CDR3 sequence: CASSGLWQGSTDTQYF. CDR3 in DNA: TGTGCCAGCAGTGGCCTCTGGCAGGGTAGCACAGATACGCAGTATTTT.

This chain uses TRBV5-8 with TRBJ2-6; no firm D call. The CDR3 is 15 residues long. Germline V gene sequence: CDR1 SGHTS, CDR2 YDEGEE. The germline V and J ends were trimmed by 2 bases and 0 bases, with 6 bases remaining between them. The CDR3 DNA follows: TGTGCCAGCAGCTTCGGTGGCTCTGGGGCCAACGTCCTGACTTTC. Translated, it gives CASSFGGSGANVLTF.